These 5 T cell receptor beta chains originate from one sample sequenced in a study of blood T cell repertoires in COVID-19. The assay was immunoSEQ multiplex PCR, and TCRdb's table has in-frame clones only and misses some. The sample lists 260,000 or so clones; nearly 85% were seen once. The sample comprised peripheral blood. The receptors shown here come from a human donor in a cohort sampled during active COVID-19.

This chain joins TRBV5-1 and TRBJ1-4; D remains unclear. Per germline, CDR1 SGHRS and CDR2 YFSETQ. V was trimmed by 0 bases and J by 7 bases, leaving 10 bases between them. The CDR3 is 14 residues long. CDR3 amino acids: CASSLDSSFEKLFF. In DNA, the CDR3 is TGCGCCAGCAGCTTGGACAGTTCATTTGAAAAACTGTTTTTT.

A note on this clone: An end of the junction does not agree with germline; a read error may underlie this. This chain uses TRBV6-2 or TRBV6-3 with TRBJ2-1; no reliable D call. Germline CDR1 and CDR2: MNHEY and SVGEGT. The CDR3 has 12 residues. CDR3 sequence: CASSYTLSYRVF. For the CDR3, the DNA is TGTGCCAGCAGTTACACATTATCGTACCGGGTCTTC.

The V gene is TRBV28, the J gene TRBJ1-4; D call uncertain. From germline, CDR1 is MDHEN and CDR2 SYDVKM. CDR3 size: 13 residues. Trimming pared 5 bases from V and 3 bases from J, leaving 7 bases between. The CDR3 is CASSTRPNEKLFF. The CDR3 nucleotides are TGTGCCAGCAGTACCAGGCCTAATGAAAAACTGTTTTTT.

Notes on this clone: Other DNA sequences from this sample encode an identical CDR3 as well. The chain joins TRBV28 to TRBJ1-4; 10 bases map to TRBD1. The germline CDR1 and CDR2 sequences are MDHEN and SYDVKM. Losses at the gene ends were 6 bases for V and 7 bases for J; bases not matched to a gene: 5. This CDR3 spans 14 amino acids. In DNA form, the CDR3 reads TGTGCCAGCAGCCTGGACAGGGGGGGTGAAAAACTGTTTTTT. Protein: CASSLDRGGEKLFF.

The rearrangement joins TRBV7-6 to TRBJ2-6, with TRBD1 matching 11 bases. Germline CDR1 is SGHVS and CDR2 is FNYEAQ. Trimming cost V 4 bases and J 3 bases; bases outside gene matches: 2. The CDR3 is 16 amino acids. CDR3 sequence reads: CASSSGQGGGANVLTF. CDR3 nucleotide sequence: TGTGCCAGCAGCTCGGGACAGGGGGGTGGGGCCAACGTCCTGACTTTC.